A selection of T cell receptor beta chains follows, all from one sample in a study of T cell responses to AZD1222 COVID-19 vaccine. TCRdb's table, derived via immunoSEQ multiplex PCR, lists solely in-frame clones and lacks some. The repertoire includes about 120,000 clones, approximately 85% of them detected once, and roughly 5% sits in the top ten. The sample in question was peripheral blood, obtained on day 0 of AZD1222 vaccination. Receptors originate from an adult in good health. The CDR3 runs from the conserved cysteine through the conserved F or W. The D gene is left open where the match is weak. Some rows have no size entry. The others give once, few or many, or a class for an expanded clone.

d_call	j_call	v_call	clone_size	cdr3_aa	cdr3_nt
TRBD2	TRBJ2-3	TRBV7-9	once	CASSLLRTSGTDTQYF	TGTGCCAGCAGCTTATTAAGGACTAGCGGCACAGATACGCAGTATTTT
TRBD2	TRBJ2-7	TRBV5-1	.	CASSLDGFGTSGSYEQYF	TGCGCCAGCAGCCTTGATGGGTTCGGGACTAGCGGCTCCTACGAGCAGTACTTC
.	TRBJ2-3	TRBV28	.	CASMTVDGVSDTQYF	TGTGCCAGTATGACGGTGGACGGGGTGTCAGATACGCAGTATTTT
TRBD1	TRBJ2-7	TRBV24-1	.	CATSDGTGGLYEQYF	TGTGCCACCAGTGATGGGACAGGCGGCTTGTACGAGCAGTACTTC
.	TRBJ1-4	TRBV12-3/TRBV12-4	.	CASGTERGEKLFF	TGTGCCAGCGGGACTGAAAGGGGTGAAAAACTGTTTTTT
.	TRBJ1-2	TRBV13	.	CASSLGRGSGYTF	TGTGCCAGCAGCTTAGGGCGGGGAAGTGGCTACACCTTC
.	TRBJ2-5	TRBV6-5	.	CASSDRGGMQETQYF	TGTGCCAGCAGCGACCGGGGTGGTATGCAAGAGACCCAGTACTTC
TRBD2	TRBJ2-1	TRBV7-7	.	CASSFRREGYNEQFF	TGTGCTAGCAGCTTTCGGCGGGAGGGCTACAATGAGCAGTTCTTC
TRBD1	TRBJ2-1	TRBV5-8	.	CASSVPRDRPSINEQFF	TGTGCCAGCAGCGTCCCTCGGGACAGGCCGTCGATAAATGAGCAGTTCTTC
.	TRBJ2-7	TRBV11-3	.	CASSLGPTYEQYF	TGTGCCAGCAGCTTAGGACCAACCTACGAGCAGTACTTC
.	TRBJ2-7	TRBV29-1	once	CSVGFDLGSNEQYF	TGCAGCGTTGGGTTTGATCTAGGATCGAACGAGCAGTACTTC
.	TRBJ1-1	TRBV4-1	.	CASSQDQVMNTEAFF	TGCGCCAGCAGCCAAGACCAGGTAATGAACACTGAAGCTTTCTTT
.	TRBJ1-6	TRBV5-5	.	CASSLEVGALHF	TGTGCCAGCAGCTTGGAAGTTGGGGCCCTCCACTTT
.	TRBJ1-2	TRBV30	.	CAWSGQGLANYGYTF	TGTGCCTGGAGTGGGCAGGGTTTAGCTAACTATGGCTACACCTTC
.	TRBJ1-4	TRBV2	.	CASTPPGLRTNEKLFF	TGTGCCAGCACCCCTCCAGGGCTCCGGACTAATGAAAAACTGTTTTTT
.	TRBJ2-5	TRBV5-1	.	CASSFVRERETQYF	TGCGCCAGCAGCTTCGTGAGGGAACGAGAGACCCAGTACTTC
TRBD1	TRBJ2-7	TRBV10-2	.	CASSGLRGQGEQYF	TGCGCCAGCAGCGGATTAAGGGGACAGGGGGAGCAGTACTTC